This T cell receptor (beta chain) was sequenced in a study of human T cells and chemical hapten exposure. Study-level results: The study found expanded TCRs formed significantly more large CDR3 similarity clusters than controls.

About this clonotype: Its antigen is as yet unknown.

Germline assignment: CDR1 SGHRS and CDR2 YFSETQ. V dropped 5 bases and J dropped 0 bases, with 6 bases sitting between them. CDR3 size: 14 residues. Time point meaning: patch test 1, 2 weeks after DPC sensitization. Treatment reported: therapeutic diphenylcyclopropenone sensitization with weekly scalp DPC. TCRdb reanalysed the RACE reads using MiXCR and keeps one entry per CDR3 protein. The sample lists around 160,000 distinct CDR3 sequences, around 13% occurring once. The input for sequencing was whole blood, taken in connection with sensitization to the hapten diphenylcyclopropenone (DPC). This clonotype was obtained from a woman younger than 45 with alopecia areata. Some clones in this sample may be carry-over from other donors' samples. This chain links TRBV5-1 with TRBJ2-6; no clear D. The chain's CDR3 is CASRSTSGANVLTF. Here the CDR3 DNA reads TGCGCCAGCAGAAGTACCTCTGGGGCCAACGTCCTGACTTTC. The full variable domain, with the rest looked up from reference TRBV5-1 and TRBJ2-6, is KAGVTQTPRYLIKTRGQQVTLSCSPISGHRSVSWYQQTPGQGLQFLFEYFSETQRNKGNFPGRFSGRQFSNSRSEMNVSTLELGDSALYLCASRSTSGANVLTFGAGSRLTVL.